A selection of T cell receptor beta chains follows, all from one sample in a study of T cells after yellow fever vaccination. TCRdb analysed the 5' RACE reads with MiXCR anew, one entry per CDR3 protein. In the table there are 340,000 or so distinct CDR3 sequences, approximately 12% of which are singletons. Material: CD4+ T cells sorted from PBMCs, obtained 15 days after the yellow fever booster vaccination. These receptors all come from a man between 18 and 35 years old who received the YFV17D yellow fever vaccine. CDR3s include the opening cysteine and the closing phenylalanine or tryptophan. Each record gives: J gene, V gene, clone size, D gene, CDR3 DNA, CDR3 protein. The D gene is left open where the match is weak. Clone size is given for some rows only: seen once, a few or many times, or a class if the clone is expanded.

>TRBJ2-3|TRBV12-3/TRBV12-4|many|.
TGTGCCAGCAGCCTAAACGCCGCGGGCACAGATACGCAGTATTTT
CASSLNAAGTDTQYF
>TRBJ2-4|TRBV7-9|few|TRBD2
TGTGCCAGCAGCTGGGGACTAGCGGGGGGATTGGCCAAAAACATTCAGTACTTC
CASSWGLAGGLAKNIQYF
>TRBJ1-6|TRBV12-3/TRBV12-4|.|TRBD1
TGTGCCAGCAGTTTAGCCTCAGGGGGCCCCCTCCACTTT
CASSLASGGPLHF
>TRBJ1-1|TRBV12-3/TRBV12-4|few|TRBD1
TGTGCCAGCAGGATGACAGGGAGAGCTTTCTTT
CASRMTGRAFF
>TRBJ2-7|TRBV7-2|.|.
TGTGCCAGCAGCTTCGGCGAGGGGCCCTCCTACGAGCAGTACTTC
CASSFGEGPSYEQYF
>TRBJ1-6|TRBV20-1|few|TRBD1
TGCAGTGCTAGAGATCCCAAGGCAGGGGGTAATTCACCCCTCCACTTT
CSARDPKAGGNSPLHF
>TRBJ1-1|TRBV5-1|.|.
TGCGCCAGCAGCGCCGGACAGTTAGGGTCCACTGAAGCTTTCTTT
CASSAGQLGSTEAFF
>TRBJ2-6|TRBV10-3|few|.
TGTGCCACGGATAACGGGGTATACGGGTCCGGGGCCAACGTCCTGACTTTC
CATDNGVYGSGANVLTF
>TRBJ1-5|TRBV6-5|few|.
TGTGCCAGCAGTTACCGTAGGGACCAGCCCCAGCATTTT
CASSYRRDQPQHF
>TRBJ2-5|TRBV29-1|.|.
TGCAGCGCCGCTAGAGGGGGAACGGAGACCCAGTACTTC
CSAARGGTETQYF
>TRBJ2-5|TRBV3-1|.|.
TGTGCCAGCAGCCAAGATCTGGCCGCGATGGAGACCCAGTACTTC
CASSQDLAAMETQYF
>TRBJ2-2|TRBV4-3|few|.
TGCGCCAGCAGCCAAGGATTAGTGGAGAACACCGGGGAGCTGTTTTTT
CASSQGLVENTGELFF
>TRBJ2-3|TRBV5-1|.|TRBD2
TGCGCCAGCAGCTTGCCGCGGGGGGGCGGGGCAGATACGCAGTATTTT
CASSLPRGGGADTQYF
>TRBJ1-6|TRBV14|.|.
TGTGCCAGCAGCCAAGAGGGACGCCAATCCCTCCACTTT
CASSQEGRQSLHF
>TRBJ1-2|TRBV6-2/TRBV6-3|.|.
TGTGCCAGCCAGGGGAACTATGGCTACACCTTC
CASQGNYGYTF
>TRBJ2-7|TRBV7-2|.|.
TGTGCCAGCAGCCCCACTGGACCCGGCGGGCTATACGAGCAGTACTTC
CASSPTGPGGLYEQYF
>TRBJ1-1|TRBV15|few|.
TGTGCCACCAGCAGAGTCGGTAGTCGGTTTAAAGCTTTCTTT
CATSRVGSRFKAFF
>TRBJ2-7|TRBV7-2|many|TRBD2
TGTGCCAGCCTCTTAGCGGGGGGGGTCGAGCAGTACTTC
CASLLAGGVEQYF
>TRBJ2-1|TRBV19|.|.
TGTGCCAGTAGTACCCCAACCAGCTACAATGAGCAGTTCTTC
CASSTPTSYNEQFF
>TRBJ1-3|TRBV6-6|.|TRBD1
TGTGCCAGCAGTTACGGGACAGGGGGCGGTGGAGGAAACACCATATATTTT
CASSYGTGGGGGNTIYF
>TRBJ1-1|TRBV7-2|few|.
TGTGCCAGCAGCCCCTGGGCCGCGCGGCCTGAAGCTTTCTTT
CASSPWAARPEAFF
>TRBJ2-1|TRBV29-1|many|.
TGCAGCGTGAGGGGGGACAAATTGCATGAGCAGTTCTTC
CSVRGDKLHEQFF
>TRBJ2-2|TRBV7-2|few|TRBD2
TGTGCCAGCAGCTTAGTCGCGGGGGCCGGGGAGCTGTTTTTT
CASSLVAGAGELFF
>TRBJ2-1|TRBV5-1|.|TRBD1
TGCGCCAGCAGCCTCCGACAGGGGGGGGACGATGAGCAGTTCTTC
CASSLRQGGDDEQFF
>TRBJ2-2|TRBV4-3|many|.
TGCGCCAGCAGCCAAGACTTTTTT
CASSQDFF
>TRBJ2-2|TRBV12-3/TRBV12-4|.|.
TGTGCCAGCAGTTTACTAGGGCCGAACACCGGGGAGCTGTTTTTT
CASSLLGPNTGELFF
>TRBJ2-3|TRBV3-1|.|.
TGTGCCAGCAGCCAAGGGGTGGACTCATCCACAGATACGCAGTATTTT
CASSQGVDSSTDTQYF
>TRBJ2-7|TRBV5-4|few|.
TGTGCCAGCATGACAGGAGATTCCTACGAGCAGTACTTC
CASMTGDSYEQYF
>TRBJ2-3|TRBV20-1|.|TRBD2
TGCAGTGCTTCTATGACTAGCGGGCCGAATACGCAGTATTTT
CSASMTSGPNTQYF
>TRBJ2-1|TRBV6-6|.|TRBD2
TGTGCCAGCTGCACGGGGGGGCTTAATGAGCAGTTCTTC
CASCTGGLNEQFF
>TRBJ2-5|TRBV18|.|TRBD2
TGTGCCAGCTCACCAACGACCGGGGGGGCGGAGACCCAGTACTTC
CASSPTTGGAETQYF
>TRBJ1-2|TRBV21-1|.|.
TGTGCCAGCCTAACGAAGACTAACTATGGCTACACCTTC
CASLTKTNYGYTF
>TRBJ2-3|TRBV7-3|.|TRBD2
TGTGCCAGCAGCTTAGTAGCGGGGATAAGCACAGATACGCAGTATTTT
CASSLVAGISTDTQYF
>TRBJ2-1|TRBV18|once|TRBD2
TGTGCCAGCTCACCCCCGGGACTAGTCCCGTATGAGCAGTTCTTC
CASSPPGLVPYEQFF
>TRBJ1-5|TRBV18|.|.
TGTGCCAGCTCTCCACAGGGTATCGGCAATCAGCCCCAGCATTTT
CASSPQGIGNQPQHF
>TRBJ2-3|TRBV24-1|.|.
TGTGCCACCGGCCAAGGCACAGATACGCAGTATTTT
CATGQGTDTQYF